This T cell receptor (beta chain) was identified during a study of immune evolution from preneoplasia to lung adenocarcinoma. Clones were read by immunoSEQ multiplex PCR, and TCRdb kept only the in-frame ones, dropping some. The top ten hold around 5.1% of the sample, which has 39,000 or so clones, more than 60% seen once. The origin of this receptor is a person aged 55 to 75 with lung adenocarcinoma. Material: FFPE invasive lung adenocarcinoma tissue.

CDR3 sequence reads: CASSETTSGRFDEQFF. The CDR3 DNA follows: TGTGCCAGCAGTGAAACGACTAGCGGGAGGTTCGACGAGCAGTTCTTC. The V gene is TRBV2, the J gene TRBJ2-1, with 13 bases that match TRBD2. The V gene end was trimmed by 2 bases and the J gene end by 10 bases; junction bases not matched to a gene: 8. The CDR3 extends over 16 amino acids. Germline loops: CDR1 SNHLY, CDR2 FYNNEI. The full variable domain, rest sourced from reference TRBV2 and TRBJ2-1, is EPEVTQTPSHQVTQMGQEVILRCVPISNHLYFYWYRQILGQKVEFLVSFYNNEISEKSEIFDDQFSVERPDGSNFTLKIRSTKLEDSAMYFCASSETTSGRFDEQFFGPGTRLTVL.